This T cell receptor beta chain was observed in a study of blood T cell repertoires in COVID-19. At the level of the study: Samples taken during acute and convalescent COVID-19 were collected in the United States, Italy and Spain. Sources were T cells, B-cell-depleted T cells, or PBMCs; the material itself was cDNA or gDNA.

The method was immunoSEQ multiplex PCR; TCRdb's version includes in-frame clones alone and lacks a portion of them. The sample carries more than 90,000 clones, about 74% recorded once. This clone was observed a single time. Trimming removed 4 bases at V and 2 bases at J, with 9 bases between. The CDR3 is 13 residues long. CDR1 and CDR2 (germline): SGHRS, YFSETQ. The chain is built from TRBV5-1 and TRBJ1-2, with D hard to call. This TCR was sampled from a man in his sixties or seventies with acute or convalescent COVID-19. Sequences were obtained from peripheral blood. This chain's CDR3 is CASSRIQNYGYTF. The CDR3 coding sequence is TGCGCCAGCAGCCGCATACAGAACTATGGCTACACCTTC.